This T cell receptor (beta chain) was captured in a study of identical twins. General study points: While abundant cord blood beta clonotypes carried fewer insertions, memory repertoires showed no such pattern.

The sample holds a few counts of this clonotype. Antigen specificity is unknown. Unique molecular identifiers were present on cDNA, and template switching added a universal primer site. TCRdb independently ran MiXCR on the 5' RACE reads; one entry per CDR3 protein. The data contain approximately 600,000 distinct CDR3 sequences, 7.5% to 10% of them singletons. Healthy Caucasians supplied all donations. The CDR3 contains 13 residues. V lost 5 bases and J 2 bases, leaving 10 bases between the germline ends. CDR1 is SGHRS, CDR2 YFSETQ, per germline. The sample was also linked to a second study, of yellow fever vaccine responses in identical twins.

The sample taken for sequencing was PBMCs. V gene TRBV5-1 combines with J gene TRBJ1-1; maybe TRBD1 (6 bases). The receptor's source is a woman under 30 in good health. CDR3 nucleotide sequence: TGCGCCAGCAGTAAAGGGGGTAACACTGAAGCTTTCTTT. This gives the protein CASSKGGNTEAFF.